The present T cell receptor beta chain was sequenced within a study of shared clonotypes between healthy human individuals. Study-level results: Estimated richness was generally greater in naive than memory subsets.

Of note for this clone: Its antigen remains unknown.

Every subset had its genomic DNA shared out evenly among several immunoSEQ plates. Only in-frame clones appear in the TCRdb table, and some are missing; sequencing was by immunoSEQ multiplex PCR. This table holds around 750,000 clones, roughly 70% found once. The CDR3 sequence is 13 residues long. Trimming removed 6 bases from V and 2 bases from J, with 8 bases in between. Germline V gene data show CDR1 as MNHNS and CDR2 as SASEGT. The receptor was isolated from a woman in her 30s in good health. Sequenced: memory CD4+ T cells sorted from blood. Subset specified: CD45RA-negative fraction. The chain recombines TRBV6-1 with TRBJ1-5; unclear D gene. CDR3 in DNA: TGTGCCAGCAGGAGGGAGGGCAATCAGCCCCAGCATTTT. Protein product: CASRREGNQPQHF.